One and the same sample provided the 24 T cell receptor beta chains below, sequenced in a study of beta chain features in type 1 diabetes. Reverse transcribing all isolated RNA meant expressed TCRB transcripts were sequenced. Only in-frame clones appear in the TCRdb table, and some are missing; sequencing was by immunoSEQ multiplex PCR. The data hold fewer than 900,000 clones, with roughly a sixth observed a single time. Sequencing input: naive CD4+ T cells from blood. These receptors all come from a woman between 18 and 30 years old in good health.

For the CDR3, the DNA is TGTGCCAGCAGCCAACGTGTGGGGGATCAGCCCCAGCATTTT. As protein: CASSQRVGDQPQHF. The chain is built from TRBV4-2 and TRBJ1-5; possible D gene TRBD1, 5 bases. The CDR3 loop spans 14 amino acids. CDR1 is LGHNA and CDR2 is YNFKEQ in the germline V gene. Trimming shortened V by 2 bases and J by 5 bases, and 10 bases separated the two germline ends.

V gene TRBV5-4 combines with J gene TRBJ2-5; a weak D match, TRBD1 (5 bases). Looked up from germline, CDR1 is SGHNT and CDR2 is YYREEE (reference sequence). The CDR3 runs to 13 residues. V lost 3 bases to trimming and J lost 7 bases, with 13 bases between them. CDR3 bases: TGTGCCAGCAGCTCTGACCCTCAGGGGACCCAGTACTTC. Its translation is CASSSDPQGTQYF.

The V and J genes are TRBV19 and TRBJ2-3; 11 nucleotides agree with TRBD2. The CDR3 extends over 14 amino acids. The V gene end was trimmed by 4 bases and the J gene end by 6 bases; junction bases not matched to a gene: 3. Germline V CDR1 and CDR2: LNHDA, SQIVND (reference sequence). The CDR3 here is CASSNSGRVDTQYF. CDR3 coding DNA: TGTGCCAGTAGTAATAGCGGGAGGGTGGATACGCAGTATTTT.

The gene calls are TRBV28 and TRBJ2-7; no firm D call. Trimming cost V 2 bases and J 5 bases, with 13 bases left between them. Germline-derived CDR1 and CDR2 are MDHEN and SYDVKM. CDR3 length: 14 amino acids. The CDR3 is CASSLAPTSHEQYF. The CDR3 nucleotides read TGTGCCAGCAGTTTAGCCCCGACGTCCCACGAGCAGTACTTC.

This clone was detected only a few times. At the DNA level, this CDR3 is encoded by other sequences in the same sample as well. This chain links TRBV7-3 with TRBJ2-2, with D unclear. Germline values: CDR1 SGHTA, CDR2 FQGTGA. V lost 5 bases, J lost 2 bases, and 3 bases lay in between. The CDR3 contains 12 residues. DNA of the CDR3: TGTGCCAGCAGCGTCAACACCGGGGAGCTGTTTTTT. As protein: CASSVNTGELFF.

The rearrangement uses TRBV5-1 and TRBJ2-1; D is possibly TRBD2 (5 bases). The V end was cut by 4 bases, the J end by 5 bases, with 10 bases between. The germline V gene has CDR1 SGHRS and CDR2 YFSETQ. This CDR3 has 13 residues. In DNA form, the CDR3 reads TGCGCCAGCAGCACCGGACTTAACAATGAGCAGTTCTTC. Its protein product is CASSTGLNNEQFF.

The chain uses TRBV19 and TRBJ2-1; TRBD2 matches 11 bases. Looked up from germline, CDR1 is LNHDA and CDR2 is SQIVND (reference sequence). Germline trimming cut 5 bases from V and 5 bases from J; bases unmatched to any gene: 11. CDR3 length equals 17 residues. CDR3 region: CASSLLSGRAFHNEQFF. The CDR3 coding sequence is TGTGCCAGTAGTCTCCTTAGCGGGAGGGCCTTTCACAATGAGCAGTTCTTC. Complete variable domain (other parts from reference TRBV19 and TRBJ2-1): DGGITQSPKYLFRKEGQNVTLSCEQNLNHDAMYWYRQDPGQGLRLIYYSQIVNDFQKGDIAEGYSVSREKKESFPLTVTSAQKNPTAFYLCASSLLSGRAFHNEQFFGPGTRLTVL.

The genes are TRBV28 and TRBJ2-7; the D is unclear. Trimming shortened V by 6 bases and J by 2 bases, and 14 bases separated the two germline ends. Germline CDR1 and CDR2: MDHEN and SYDVKM. The CDR3 is made up of 14 amino acids. The chain's CDR3 is CASRGSGRTYEQYF. DNA of the CDR3: TGTGCCAGCAGGGGGTCCGGGCGAACCTACGAGCAGTACTTC.

This chain connects TRBV29-1 to TRBJ2-1, with a possible D match to TRBD2 (6 bases). CDR3 length: 13 amino acids. Trimming took 7 bases from V and 4 from J, leaving 14 bases between them. Germline values: CDR1 SQVTM, CDR2 ANQGSEA. The CDR3 sequence is CSGAKSGYNEQFF. CDR3 sequence (DNA): TGCAGCGGTGCTAAAAGCGGGTACAATGAGCAGTTCTTC.

This clone has only a few counts. J is TRBJ2-1 and V is TRBV5-4; TRBD2 agrees at 7 bases. CDR1 is SGHNT and CDR2 is YYREEE in the germline V gene (reference sequence). The trim removed 0 bases at V and 2 bases at J, leaving 2 bases unmatched. This CDR3 comprises 15 residues. CDR3 in DNA: TGTGCCAGCAGCTTGGGCGGGGGAACCTACAATGAGCAGTTCTTC. Encoded protein: CASSLGGGTYNEQFF.

This clone turned up a few times. A much larger clone lies one base from this, so it may be a read error. The chain links TRBV11-2 to TRBJ2-7; the D is unclear. Trimming removed 4 bases from V and 3 bases from J, with 4 bases in between. The germline V gene has CDR1 SGHAT and CDR2 FQNNGV. The CDR3 spans 11 residues. The CDR3 loop reads CASSSVYEQYF. CDR3 nucleotides: TGTGCCAGCAGCTCCGTCTACGAGCAGTACTTC.

The chain uses TRBV28 and TRBJ2-7; 8 bases map to TRBD1. CDR1 is MDHEN and CDR2 is SYDVKM in the germline V gene. The CDR3 consists of 15 residues. Losses at the gene ends were 3 bases for V and 6 bases for J; bases not matched to a gene: 10. The CDR3 loop reads CASSFSDREYGEQYF. DNA for the CDR3: TGTGCCAGCAGTTTCTCGGACAGGGAATATGGCGAGCAGTACTTC.

This clone was seen more than once but under ten times. The chain employs TRBV9 and TRBJ2-3; perhaps D is TRBD1 or TRBD2 (5 bases each). The CDR3 totals 16 residues. V shed 8 bases and J shed 3 bases, with 22 bases lying between them. The V gene's germline CDR1 is SGDLS and CDR2 YYNGEE. The CDR3 DNA reads as TGTGCCAGTTCCGGGACCCGAGGGTCGGGGACAGATACGCAGTATTTT. Translation: CASSGTRGSGTDTQYF.

The chain carries TRBV5-1 and TRBJ2-3; perhaps D is TRBD1 or TRBD2 (6 bases each). Trimming took 4 bases from V and 2 from J, leaving 17 bases between them. Germline V CDR1 and CDR2: SGHRS, YFSETQ. CDR3 length equals 16 residues. The CDR3 loop is CASSLRGTPNTDTQYF. DNA of the CDR3: TGCGCCAGCAGCCTCCGCGGGACACCAAACACAGATACGCAGTATTTT.

V gene TRBV7-2 combines with J gene TRBJ2-2, with D maybe TRBD1 (6 bases). The CDR3 has 13 residues. V gave up 5 bases and J gave up 5 bases, with 9 bases separating them. In germline, CDR1 is SGHTA, CDR2 FQGNSA. CDR3 region: CASSTTGTGELFF. CDR3 DNA: TGTGCCAGCAGCACAACAGGGACCGGGGAGCTGTTTTTT.

The sample holds a few counts of this clone. The chain combines TRBV7-2 with TRBJ2-4; 13 bases fit TRBD2. With 5 bases clipped from V and 0 bases from J, the junction kept 7 bases outside the gene matches. From germline, CDR1 is SGHTA and CDR2 FQGNSA. The CDR3 runs to 18 residues. As DNA, the CDR3 is TGTGCCAGCAGCCCCCCGGGACTAGCGGGACAAGCCAAAAACATTCAGTACTTC. Translated: CASSPPGLAGQAKNIQYF.

The genes are TRBV28 and TRBJ1-2; possible D gene TRBD1, 5 bases. Germline lookup yields CDR1 MDHEN and CDR2 SYDVKM. CDR3 length equals 15 residues. V gave up 5 bases and J gave up 4 bases, with 17 bases separating them. CDR3 amino acids: CASSEGGGAPYGYTF. The DNA of the CDR3 is TGTGCCAGCAGTGAGGGTGGTGGGGCTCCCTATGGCTACACCTTC.

This clone was seen a handful of times. The chain is built from TRBV21-1 and TRBJ1-2; the D call in the table, TRBD1, was not verified against the DNA. TRBV21-1 is a recognized pseudogene. There are 15 residues in the CDR3. The CDR3 spells CASSGTGLKGYGYTF. The CDR3 DNA is TGTGCCAGCAGCGGGACAGGGTTGAAAGGCTATGGCTACACCTTC.

The genes are TRBV5-6 and TRBJ2-7; maybe TRBD1 (6 bases). Germline V gene sequence: CDR1 SGHDT, CDR2 YYEEEE. V shed 1 base and J shed 5 bases, with 10 bases lying between them. The CDR3 runs to 13 residues. The CDR3 DNA is TGTGCCAGCAGCTTGTTGGGGGCAGACGAGCAGTACTTC. This codes for CASSLLGADEQYF.

The chain couples TRBV5-4 to TRBJ2-5, with TRBD2 matching over 9 bases. CDR3 length: 14 residues. CDR1 and CDR2 (germline): SGHNT, YYREEE (reference sequence). J was trimmed by 3 bases and V by 3 bases; bases with no gene match: 3. CDR3 nucleotide sequence: TGTGCCAGCAGCTCCATAGCGGGAGAAGAGACCCAGTACTTC. Amino acids: CASSSIAGEETQYF.

As regards this clone: Germline is not matched at one junction end, which may reflect a read error. The gene calls are TRBV7-3 and TRBJ2-5; no reliable D call. Germline CDR1 SGHTA, CDR2 FQGTGA. The CDR3 has 13 residues. The CDR3, as DNA: TGTGCCGGCAGTCCCGCCAACCAAGAGACCCAGTACTTC. This gives the protein CAGSPANQETQYF.

This clone was detected only a few times. V gene TRBV19 combines with J gene TRBJ2-7, with 7 bases that match TRBD1. This CDR3 is 14 amino acids long. From germline, CDR1 is LNHDA and CDR2 SQIVND (reference sequence). The V segment lost 3 bases and the J segment 2 bases; nucleotides outside the gene matches: 4. CDR3 in DNA: TGTGCCAGTAGTATTCCGGGACAGACCTACGAGCAGTACTTC. This translates into CASSIPGQTYEQYF. Full variable domain (missing parts from reference TRBV19 and TRBJ2-7): DGGITQSPKYLFRKEGQNVTLSCEQNLNHDAMYWYRQDPGQGLRLIYYSQIVNDFQKGDIAEGYSVSREKKESFPLTVTSAQKNPTAFYLCASSIPGQTYEQYFGPGTRLTVT.

The chain uses TRBV28 and TRBJ2-2; possible D gene TRBD1, 5 bases. V lost 6 bases and J 2 bases, leaving 13 bases between the germline ends. The CDR3 loop spans 15 amino acids. Germline V gene data show CDR1 as MDHEN and CDR2 as SYDVKM. CDR3 amino acids: CASRSGDRNTGELFF. In nucleotides, the CDR3 is TGTGCCAGCAGGTCCGGAGACAGAAACACCGGGGAGCTGTTTTTT. Combining the CDR3 with reference TRBV28 and TRBJ2-2 gives the whole variable domain DVKVTQSSRYLVKRTGEKVFLECVQDMDHENMFWYRQDPGLGLRLIYFSYDVKMKEKGDIPEGYSVSREKKERFSLILESASTNQTSMYLCASRSGDRNTGELFFGEGSRLTVL.

The chain couples TRBV27 to TRBJ2-1; 11 nucleotides agree with TRBD2. This CDR3 is 15 amino acids long. CDR1 and CDR2 (germline): MNHEY, SMNVEV (reference sequence). Losses at the gene ends were 5 bases for V and 3 bases for J; bases not matched to a gene: 3. In DNA form, the CDR3 reads TGTGCCAGCAGTCCACTAGCGGGAGTCTACAATGAGCAGTTCTTC. Its translation: CASSPLAGVYNEQFF.